This TCR beta chain was observed in a study of blood T cell repertoires in COVID-19. The V gene's germline CDR1 is MNHEY and CDR2 SVGAGI. After removal of 6 bases from V and 5 bases from J, the junction contained 8 bases not matched to a gene. The CDR3 length is 14 residues. As handled by the study authors: Researchers report that nucleated cell counts were estimated from reference gene primer amplification. Generated by immunoSEQ multiplex PCR, the TCRdb table keeps only in-frame clones and is missing some. V and J calls and clone size are as listed in that table; D and trimming were resolved from the DNA. Found here are 130,000 to 150,000 clones, 84% of them singletons; the top ten hold 5.5% to 8%.

Sequenced material: peripheral blood. This TCR came from a woman aged 45-65 years in a cohort sampled during active or convalescent COVID-19. V gene TRBV6-5 combines with J gene TRBJ2-5; 8 bases line up with TRBD2. In nucleotides, the CDR3 is TGTGCCAGCAGGCCCTCGGGGGGGCCGGAGACCCAGTACTTC. This gives the protein CASRPSGGPETQYF.